These T cell receptor beta chains were read from a single sample in a study of Ad26.COV2.S vaccination and SARS-CoV-2 variants. Repertoires were generated with immunoSEQ multiplex PCR, while TCRdb's copy carries only in-frame clones and drops some. The table shows over 6,000 clones, with roughly 84% occurring only once. The specimen was peripheral blood, collected after recovery from COVID-19. The origin of the receptors is a human donor who had recovered from COVID-19. The CDR3 runs from the conserved cysteine through the conserved F or W. The order of the fields is J gene, V gene, clone size, D gene, CDR3 DNA, CDR3 protein. D genes are given only for firm matches. The size entry is marked missing in some rows and otherwise reads once, few, many or a size class.

J gene: TRBJ1-5
V gene: TRBV21-1
clone size: NA
D gene: NA
CDR3 DNA: TGTGCCAGCAGCTCCGGACAGGGGAGCAATCAGCCCCAGCATTTT
CDR3 protein: CASSSGQGSNQPQHF

J gene: TRBJ2-3
V gene: TRBV27
clone size: NA
D gene: TRBD2
CDR3 DNA: TGTGCCACCATGGGACTAGCGGCCGTCGGGGGTACGCAGTATTTT
CDR3 protein: CATMGLAAVGGTQYF

J gene: TRBJ2-3
V gene: TRBV28
clone size: once
D gene: TRBD2
CDR3 DNA: TGTGCCAGCAGTTTAGGACTAGCGGGCACAGATACGCAGTATTTT
CDR3 protein: CASSLGLAGTDTQYF

J gene: TRBJ2-1
V gene: TRBV2
clone size: NA
D gene: TRBD2
CDR3 DNA: TGTGCCAGCAGTGAGATTAGCGGGCCCCCTTACAATGAGCAGTTCTTC
CDR3 protein: CASSEISGPPYNEQFF

J gene: TRBJ1-1
V gene: TRBV18
clone size: few
D gene: NA
CDR3 DNA: TGTGCCAGCTCACCCCCCAGGAACACTGAAGCTTTCTTT
CDR3 protein: CASSPPRNTEAFF

J gene: TRBJ2-3
V gene: TRBV6-1
clone size: NA
D gene: TRBD1
CDR3 DNA: TGTGCCAGCAGTCAAGACAGGGGGCGCAGCACAGATACGCAGTATTTT
CDR3 protein: CASSQDRGRSTDTQYF

J gene: TRBJ1-5
V gene: TRBV7-6
clone size: few
D gene: NA
CDR3 DNA: TGTGCCAGCAGCTTAGTGGGCAACAATCAGCCCCAGCATTTT
CDR3 protein: CASSLVGNNQPQHF

J gene: TRBJ1-1
V gene: TRBV6-2/TRBV6-3
clone size: NA
D gene: NA
CDR3 DNA: TGTGCCAGCAGTTACAAGATCATGAACACTGAAGCTTTCTTT
CDR3 protein: CASSYKIMNTEAFF

J gene: TRBJ2-1
V gene: TRBV5-8
clone size: once
D gene: TRBD1
CDR3 DNA: TGTGCCACCAGCCGACAGGGGGTACCATATCATGAGCAGTTCTTC
CDR3 protein: CATSRQGVPYHEQFF

J gene: TRBJ2-1
V gene: TRBV3-1/TRBV3-2
clone size: NA
D gene: TRBD1
CDR3 DNA: TGTGCCAGCAGGGCACAGGGGGTACTAAACAATGAGCAGTTCTTC
CDR3 protein: CASRAQGVLNNEQFF

J gene: TRBJ2-7
V gene: TRBV14
clone size: once
D gene: TRBD2
CDR3 DNA: TGTGCCAGCAGCCAAGGACTAGCGGGGGTTTTACCCTACGAGCAGTACTTC
CDR3 protein: CASSQGLAGVLPYEQYF

J gene: TRBJ1-2
V gene: TRBV27
clone size: NA
D gene: NA
CDR3 DNA: TGTGCCAGCAGTTTAGGGGGGGACTATGGCTACACCTTC
CDR3 protein: CASSLGGDYGYTF

J gene: TRBJ2-3
V gene: TRBV7-8
clone size: NA
D gene: TRBD2
CDR3 DNA: TGTGCCAGCAGCTTAGGACTAGCGGGAGGGCCCGCAGATACGCAGTATTTT
CDR3 protein: CASSLGLAGGPADTQYF

J gene: TRBJ1-1
V gene: TRBV10-1
clone size: NA
D gene: NA
CDR3 DNA: TGCGCCAGCAGTGAGCCGGGACAGAACACTGAAGCTTTCTTT
CDR3 protein: CASSEPGQNTEAFF

J gene: TRBJ1-2
V gene: TRBV3-1/TRBV3-2
clone size: NA
D gene: NA
CDR3 DNA: TGTGCCAGCAGCCAAGAAGATGGGAACAGGGTTGAGGGCTATGGCTACACCTTC
CDR3 protein: CASSQEDGNRVEGYGYTF

J gene: TRBJ2-3
V gene: TRBV19
clone size: NA
D gene: NA
CDR3 DNA: TGTGCCAGCTCCTCCCTGCCCGGGGATACGCAGTATTTT
CDR3 protein: CASSSLPGDTQYF

J gene: TRBJ1-2
V gene: TRBV28
clone size: large
D gene: NA
CDR3 DNA: TGTGCCAGCAGTCCATTAAGGGACAAGCTCTATGGCTACACCTTC
CDR3 protein: CASSPLRDKLYGYTF

J gene: TRBJ2-3
V gene: TRBV7-2
clone size: NA
D gene: NA
CDR3 DNA: TGTGCCAGCAGTCGTAAGGGGGCAGATACGCAGTATTTT
CDR3 protein: CASSRKGADTQYF

J gene: TRBJ1-1
V gene: TRBV19
clone size: NA
D gene: NA
CDR3 DNA: TGTGCCAGTAATGAGCTCATGAACACTGAAGCTTTCTTT
CDR3 protein: CASNELMNTEAFF

J gene: TRBJ2-4
V gene: TRBV7-8
clone size: NA
D gene: NA
CDR3 DNA: TGTGCCAGCAGCTCAGGGGTGTTAGCCAAAAACATTCAGTACTTC
CDR3 protein: CASSSGVLAKNIQYF

J gene: TRBJ2-2
V gene: TRBV4-3
clone size: NA
D gene: TRBD1
CDR3 DNA: TGCGCCAGCAGCCAAGGGACAGGGGGCACCGGGGAGCTGTTTTTT
CDR3 protein: CASSQGTGGTGELFF

J gene: TRBJ2-7
V gene: TRBV28
clone size: NA
D gene: NA
CDR3 DNA: TGTGCCAGCAGTTATAGCCGTGGTTTCTCTTCCGAGCAGTACTTC
CDR3 protein: CASSYSRGFSSEQYF

J gene: TRBJ1-1
V gene: TRBV24-1
clone size: NA
D gene: TRBD1
CDR3 DNA: TGTGCCACCAGTGACGACAGGGGAGGAGGCACTGAAGCTTTCTTT
CDR3 protein: CATSDDRGGGTEAFF

J gene: TRBJ1-1
V gene: TRBV5-1
clone size: NA
D gene: NA
CDR3 DNA: TGCGCCAGCAGCTGGACGGGCAGTTCCATGAACACTGAAGCTTTCTTT
CDR3 protein: CASSWTGSSMNTEAFF

J gene: TRBJ2-7
V gene: TRBV7-2
clone size: NA
D gene: NA
CDR3 DNA: TGTGCCAGCAGCTTAGCGGCGGGGAGTACCTACGAGCAGTACTTC
CDR3 protein: CASSLAAGSTYEQYF

J gene: TRBJ2-7
V gene: TRBV5-1
clone size: NA
D gene: TRBD2
CDR3 DNA: TGCGCCAGTAAAGGGGGACTAGGCTCCTACGAGCAGTACTTC
CDR3 protein: CASKGGLGSYEQYF

J gene: TRBJ2-3
V gene: TRBV7-2
clone size: NA
D gene: NA
CDR3 DNA: TGTGCCAGCAGCTTATCGGCGTTCGTCACAGATACGCAGTATTTT
CDR3 protein: CASSLSAFVTDTQYF

J gene: TRBJ1-5
V gene: TRBV27
clone size: NA
D gene: NA
CDR3 DNA: TGTGCCAGCAGTTTAATTGGGTCAGAACATAGCAATCAGCCCCAGCATTTT
CDR3 protein: CASSLIGSEHSNQPQHF

J gene: TRBJ1-5
V gene: TRBV7-2
clone size: NA
D gene: NA
CDR3 DNA: TGTGCCAGCAGTCAGGGCCTAGGTGGCAATCAGCCCCAGCATTTT
CDR3 protein: CASSQGLGGNQPQHF

J gene: TRBJ2-1
V gene: TRBV7-6
clone size: NA
D gene: TRBD2
CDR3 DNA: TGTGCCAGCAGCTTAGTGAGCGGGGGGGAGGGTGAGCAGTTCTTC
CDR3 protein: CASSLVSGGEGEQFF

J gene: TRBJ2-5
V gene: TRBV19
clone size: NA
D gene: NA
CDR3 DNA: TGTGCCAGTAGTCCCCGACGGAGGTGGGAAGAGACCCAGTACTTC
CDR3 protein: CASSPRRRWEETQYF

J gene: TRBJ2-7
V gene: TRBV12-5
clone size: NA
D gene: TRBD1
CDR3 DNA: TGTGCTAGTGGTACAGGGGGCAGCTACGAGCAGTACTTC
CDR3 protein: CASGTGGSYEQYF

J gene: TRBJ1-2
V gene: TRBV29-1
clone size: NA
D gene: NA
CDR3 DNA: TGCAGCGCTTCAGGGAGACGCTATGGCTACACCTTC
CDR3 protein: CSASGRRYGYTF

J gene: TRBJ1-1
V gene: TRBV7-9
clone size: NA
D gene: NA
CDR3 DNA: TGTGCCAGCAGTCAGGTGGGGGGAAGCTTT
CDR3 protein: CASSQVGGSF

J gene: TRBJ2-1
V gene: TRBV9
clone size: NA
D gene: TRBD2
CDR3 DNA: TGTGCCAGCAGCGTAGGACTAGCGGGCTACAATGAGCAGTTCTTC
CDR3 protein: CASSVGLAGYNEQFF

J gene: TRBJ2-2
V gene: TRBV28
clone size: NA
D gene: NA
CDR3 DNA: TGTGCCACTTCCACCGGGGAGCTGTTTTTT
CDR3 protein: CATSTGELFF

J gene: TRBJ2-2
V gene: TRBV27
clone size: NA
D gene: TRBD2
CDR3 DNA: TGTGCCAGCAGACTAGCGGGAGACACCGGGGAGCTGTTTTTT
CDR3 protein: CASRLAGDTGELFF

J gene: TRBJ2-1
V gene: TRBV28
clone size: NA
D gene: TRBD2
CDR3 DNA: TGTGCCAGCAGGGGCGGGACTAGGGACAATGAGCAGTTCTTC
CDR3 protein: CASRGGTRDNEQFF

J gene: TRBJ1-2
V gene: TRBV5-4
clone size: once
D gene: TRBD1
CDR3 DNA: TGTGCCAGCAGCTTGGTCGGACAGGGTGGCTATGGCTACACCTTC
CDR3 protein: CASSLVGQGGYGYTF

J gene: TRBJ1-2
V gene: TRBV5-6
clone size: NA
D gene: NA
CDR3 DNA: TGTGCCAGCAGCTTGGCCTATGGCTACACCTTC
CDR3 protein: CASSLAYGYTF

J gene: TRBJ2-1
V gene: TRBV19
clone size: NA
D gene: NA
CDR3 DNA: TGTGCCAGTAGTATCGGGGGAGTTAGGTACAATGAGCAGTTCTTC
CDR3 protein: CASSIGGVRYNEQFF

J gene: TRBJ1-6
V gene: TRBV28
clone size: few
D gene: NA
CDR3 DNA: TGTGCCAGCAGTTTCAGACAGATCCATAATTCACCCCTCCACTTT
CDR3 protein: CASSFRQIHNSPLHF

J gene: TRBJ1-5
V gene: TRBV10-3
clone size: once
D gene: NA
CDR3 DNA: TGTGCCATCAGTGGAGGGTCAGGAAACAATCAGCCCCAGCATTTT
CDR3 protein: CAISGGSGNNQPQHF

J gene: TRBJ2-1
V gene: TRBV30
clone size: NA
D gene: TRBD1
CDR3 DNA: TGTGCCTGGGGGAGGACAGGGGGGTCCTACAATGAGCAGTTCTTC
CDR3 protein: CAWGRTGGSYNEQFF

J gene: TRBJ2-4
V gene: TRBV6-5
clone size: few
D gene: NA
CDR3 DNA: TGTGCCAGCCTCAGCCTAGCCAAAAACATTCAGTACTTC
CDR3 protein: CASLSLAKNIQYF

J gene: TRBJ2-5
V gene: TRBV5-4
clone size: NA
D gene: NA
CDR3 DNA: TGTGCCAGCAGTCTGCCGCAACAGGGAAACCAAGAGACCCAGTACTTC
CDR3 protein: CASSLPQQGNQETQYF

J gene: TRBJ2-1
V gene: TRBV7-2
clone size: NA
D gene: TRBD1
CDR3 DNA: TGTGCCAGCAGCGTACAGGGGTCTACACCCTACAATGAGCAGTTCTTC
CDR3 protein: CASSVQGSTPYNEQFF

J gene: TRBJ1-6
V gene: TRBV19
clone size: NA
D gene: TRBD1
CDR3 DNA: TGTGCCAGTAGTGATACCGGGACAGGGAGGGCACCCCTCCACTTT
CDR3 protein: CASSDTGTGRAPLHF

J gene: TRBJ2-7
V gene: TRBV23-1
clone size: once
D gene: TRBD1
CDR3 DNA: TGCGCCAGCAGTCAGCCCGACAGGGGGCTGGGCGAGCAGTACTTC
CDR3 protein: CASSQPDRGLGEQYF

J gene: TRBJ1-1
V gene: TRBV19
clone size: once
D gene: NA
CDR3 DNA: TGTGCCAGTAGTACGGGGTGGACTGAAGCTTTCTTT
CDR3 protein: CASSTGWTEAFF

J gene: TRBJ2-1
V gene: TRBV4-3
clone size: NA
D gene: TRBD2
CDR3 DNA: TGCGCCAGCTCCTTAGCGGGAGGAATCGATGAGCAGTTCTTC
CDR3 protein: CASSLAGGIDEQFF

J gene: TRBJ2-1
V gene: TRBV5-1
clone size: NA
D gene: TRBD2
CDR3 DNA: TGCGCCAGCAGCTTCCGGACTAGCGGGGGGAACAATGAGCAGTTCTTC
CDR3 protein: CASSFRTSGGNNEQFF

J gene: TRBJ2-2
V gene: TRBV29-1
clone size: NA
D gene: NA
CDR3 DNA: TGCAGCGTCCAGGGGTTCGTGGGGAACAGGAACACCGGGGAGCTGTTTTTT
CDR3 protein: CSVQGFVGNRNTGELFF

J gene: TRBJ1-2
V gene: TRBV12-3/TRBV12-4
clone size: NA
D gene: NA
CDR3 DNA: TGTGCCAGCAGTTTAAAGGGATCCCATGGCTACACCTTC
CDR3 protein: CASSLKGSHGYTF

J gene: TRBJ1-4
V gene: TRBV5-1
clone size: NA
D gene: NA
CDR3 DNA: TGCGCCAGCAGCTTGCCGACAGTTAATGAAAAACTGTTTTTT
CDR3 protein: CASSLPTVNEKLFF

J gene: TRBJ2-7
V gene: TRBV18
clone size: NA
D gene: NA
CDR3 DNA: TGTGCCAGCTCACCAGGAGGGACACCCTACGAGCAGTACTTC
CDR3 protein: CASSPGGTPYEQYF

J gene: TRBJ1-5
V gene: TRBV7-6
clone size: NA
D gene: NA
CDR3 DNA: TGTGCCAGCAGCTTAGCAGAGGACGCCTTGGGCAATCAGCCCCAGCATTTT
CDR3 protein: CASSLAEDALGNQPQHF